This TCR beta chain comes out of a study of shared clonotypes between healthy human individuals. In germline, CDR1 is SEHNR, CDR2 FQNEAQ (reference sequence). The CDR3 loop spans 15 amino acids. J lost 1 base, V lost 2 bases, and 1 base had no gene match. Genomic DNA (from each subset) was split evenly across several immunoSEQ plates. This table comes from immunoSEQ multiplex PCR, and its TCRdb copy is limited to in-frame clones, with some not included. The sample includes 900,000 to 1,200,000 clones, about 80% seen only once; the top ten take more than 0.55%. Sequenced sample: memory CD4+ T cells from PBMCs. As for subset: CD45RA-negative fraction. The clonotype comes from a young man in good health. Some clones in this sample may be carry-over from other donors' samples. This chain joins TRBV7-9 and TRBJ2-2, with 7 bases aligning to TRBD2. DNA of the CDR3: TGTGCCAGCAGCTTACCGGGGGGGAACACCGGGGAGCTGTTTTTT. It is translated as CASSLPGGNTGELFF.